These 10 T cell receptor beta chains were all obtained from the same sample, sequenced in a study of blood T cell repertoires in COVID-19. Libraries were prepared by immunoSEQ multiplex PCR; TCRdb keeps only in-frame clonotypes and omits some of them. The sample has fewer than 350,000 clones; roughly 93% are singletons. Sequencing was done on a sample of PBMCs or T cells enriched from blood (not recorded which). The source of these receptors is a woman in her thirties or forties with acute COVID-19.

Note on this clone: The same CDR3 also results from other DNA sequences found in this sample. The V and J genes are TRBV5-1 and TRBJ1-3; D uncertain. The germline CDR1 and CDR2 sequences are SGHRS and YFSETQ. CDR3 length equals 14 residues. Deletions cut 0 bases from V and 4 bases from J, with 8 bases between. The CDR3 DNA reads TGCGCCAGCAGCTTGGGAGGGTCCGGAAACACCATATATTTT. Its protein product is CASSLGGSGNTIYF.

The genes are TRBV24-1 and TRBJ1-2, with D possibly matching TRBD1 (6 bases). Germline-derived CDR1 and CDR2 are KGHDR and SFDVKD. V lost 1 base, J lost 5 bases, and 10 bases lay in between. There are 14 residues in the CDR3. The DNA of the CDR3 is TGTGCCACCAGTGATTTCCCCCAGGGGTATGGCTACACCTTC. It specifies CATSDFPQGYGYTF.

The chain couples TRBV15 to TRBJ1-1; 9 bases match TRBD1. The germline V gene has CDR1 LNHNV and CDR2 YYDKDF (reference sequence). The CDR3 has 12 amino acids. Trimming took 5 bases from V and 12 from J; bases not matched to a gene: 7. DNA of the CDR3: TGTGCCACCAGCGTAGACAGGGGGTCTCCTTTCTTT. It specifies CATSVDRGSPFF.

This rearrangement joins TRBV19 to TRBJ2-5; TRBD2 agrees at 8 bases. In germline, CDR1 is LNHDA, CDR2 SQIVND (reference sequence). There are 16 residues in the CDR3. V lost 5 bases to trimming and J lost 5 bases; unmatched junction nucleotides: 13. The CDR3 sequence: CASSSSGGPSRETQYF. In DNA, the CDR3 is TGTGCCAGTAGTTCATCGGGGGGGCCCTCCCGGGAGACCCAGTACTTC.

The chain employs TRBV7-9 and TRBJ1-4; D gene uncertain. Germline loops: CDR1 SEHNR, CDR2 FQNEAQ (reference sequence). Between the trimmed V and J ends, which lost 3 bases and 2 bases, there was a span of 13 bases. CDR3 length: 16 residues. Here the CDR3 reads CASSFGEGITNEKLFF. DNA for the CDR3: TGTGCCAGCAGCTTCGGGGAAGGGATTACTAATGAAAAACTGTTTTTT.

As for this clone: The junction shows a germline mismatch at one end, possibly a read error. The chain employs TRBV5-8 and TRBJ2-4; 10 nucleotides agree with TRBD1. The V gene's germline CDR1 is SGHTS and CDR2 YDEGEE. This CDR3 has 14 residues. CDR3 sequence reads: CASSWDRGRAHESF. The CDR3 nucleotides are TGTGCCAGCAGCTGGGACAGGGGAAGGGCCCACGAATCCTTC.

CDR3 loop: CASSGTGMGGELFF. In nucleotides, the CDR3 is TGTGCCAGCAGCGGGACAGGGATGGGCGGGGAGCTGTTTTTT. The genes are TRBV2 and TRBJ2-2, with 9 bases fitting TRBD1. The CDR3 covers 14 residues. Germline-derived CDR1 and CDR2 are SNHLY and FYNNEI. Losses at the gene ends were 6 bases for V and 7 bases for J; bases not matched to a gene: 6.

This chain links TRBV2 with TRBJ1-5; the match to TRBD1 covers 8 bases. V shed 7 bases and J 6 bases; nucleotides not matched to a gene: 5. CDR3 length: 13 residues. Germline V gene sequence: CDR1 SNHLY, CDR2 FYNNEI. This CDR3 is CASKRGQAQPQHF. CDR3 in DNA: TGTGCCAGCAAAAGGGGACAGGCTCAGCCCCAGCATTTT.

CDR3 coding DNA: TGTGCCTGGACCAGGACAGGGGAAGGAAACACCATATATTTT. Translation: CAWTRTGEGNTIYF. The gene calls are TRBV30 and TRBJ1-3; 9 bases line up with TRBD1. The CDR3 sequence is 14 residues long. The V gene's germline CDR1 is GTSNPN and CDR2 SVGIG (reference sequence). V was pared by 4 bases and J by 4 bases, with 5 bases of the junction left unmatched.

This clone was seen once. The J gene is TRBJ1-3, the V gene TRBV7-9; D is possibly TRBD1 (5 bases). The CDR3 runs to 12 residues. Germline-derived CDR1 and CDR2 are SEHNR and FQNEAQ (reference sequence). The germline V and J ends were trimmed by 5 bases and 10 bases, with 12 bases remaining between them. CDR3 DNA: TGTGCCAGCAGCGGGCCCGGGGGGACCATATATTTT. Translated, it gives CASSGPGGTIYF.